The 26 T cell receptor beta chains below were found in one sample sequenced in a study of blood T cell repertoires in COVID-19. Produced via immunoSEQ multiplex PCR; TCRdb's table is partial and in-frame only. Of about 54,000 clones listed, about 87% are singletons. Sequencing was done on a sample of peripheral blood. The source is a human donor in a cohort sampled during active COVID-19.

V gene TRBV9 combines with J gene TRBJ2-1; no clear D gene. V gave up 4 bases and J gave up 5 bases, with 4 bases separating them. CDR1 is SGDLS and CDR2 is YYNGEE in the germline V gene. The CDR3 consists of 11 residues. The DNA for the CDR3 is TGTGCCAGCAGCCTTAACAATGAGCAGTTCTTC. This translates into CASSLNNEQFF. Using reference TRBV9 and TRBJ2-1 for the parts outside the CDR3, the full variable domain is DSGVTQTPKHLITATGQRVTLRCSPRSGDLSVYWYQQSLDQGLQFLIQYYNGEERAKGNILERFSAQQFPDLHSELNLSSLELGDSALYFCASSLNNEQFFGPGTRLTVL.

The J gene is TRBJ1-4, the V gene TRBV4-2, with D possibly TRBD1 on 5 matching bases. In germline, CDR1 is LGHNA, CDR2 YNFKEQ. Trimming took 4 bases from V and 6 from J, leaving 18 bases between them. The CDR3 runs to 16 residues. DNA for the CDR3: TGTGCCAGCAGCCCAATTCTGGGGGGGAGCGATGAAAAACTGTTTTTT. This translates into CASSPILGGSDEKLFF.

The J gene is TRBJ2-7, the V gene TRBV6-5; a weak D match, TRBD1 (6 bases). V was cut by 5 bases and J by 0 bases, with 11 bases left in between. The CDR3 sequence is 14 residues long. CDR1 and CDR2 from the germline V gene are MNHEY and SVGAGI. CDR3 region: CASSKSGASYEQYF. CDR3 in DNA: TGTGCCAGCAGTAAGTCAGGGGCCTCCTACGAGCAGTACTTC.

The V call is TRBV6-5, the J call TRBJ2-1; 8 nucleotides line up with TRBD2. Germline assignment: CDR1 MNHEY and CDR2 SVGAGI. This CDR3 is built from 16 residues. J lost 3 bases, V lost 4 bases, and 8 bases had no gene match. The CDR3 loop is CASSSQWREDYNEQFF. The CDR3 region has the DNA TGTGCCAGCAGTTCTCAGTGGCGGGAGGACTACAATGAGCAGTTCTTC.

The gene calls are TRBV3-1 (or the pseudogene TRBV3-2) and TRBJ1-1; D may be TRBD1 (6 bases). The CDR3 contains 13 residues. With 3 bases removed from V and 5 bases from J, the gap between germline ends came to 10 bases. Germline V CDR1 and CDR2: LGHDT, YNNKEL (reference sequence). CDR3 in DNA: TGTGCCAGCAGCCAGGGGGCGCGAACTGAAGCTTTCTTT. Amino acids: CASSQGARTEAFF.

Here the CDR3 DNA reads TGTGCCAGCAGCGCACACTCAGGGGCGAACACTGAAGCTTTCTTT. This gives the protein CASSAHSGANTEAFF. This chain links TRBV7-8 with TRBJ1-1, with D tentatively TRBD1 (6 bases). Trimming cost V 5 bases and J 1 base, with 14 bases left between them. There are 15 residues in the CDR3. The germline gives CDR1 SGHVS, CDR2 FQNEAQ.

The sample holds a few counts of this clone. The chain employs TRBV5-1 and TRBJ2-2; 13 nucleotides align to TRBD2. CDR3 size: 15 residues. Germline V gives CDR1 SGHRS, CDR2 YFSETQ. With 6 bases clipped from V and 5 bases from J, the junction kept 4 bases outside the gene matches. The CDR3 loop is CASKLAGGPTGELFF. In nucleotides, the CDR3 is TGCGCCAGCAAACTAGCGGGAGGGCCGACCGGGGAGCTGTTTTTT.

The CDR3 loop is CASSLSPGTGNTIYF. DNA for the CDR3: TGTGCCAGCAGCTTAAGTCCAGGGACTGGAAACACCATATATTTT. The chain couples TRBV7-3 to TRBJ1-3; a possible D gene is TRBD1 (5 bases). The V end lost 1 base, the J end lost 2 bases, and 9 bases lay between the germline ends. Germline V gene sequence: CDR1 SGHTA, CDR2 FQGTGA. The CDR3 is 15 amino acids.

The rearrangement joins TRBV3-1 (or the pseudogene TRBV3-2) to TRBJ1-5; D unclear. Trimming pared 4 bases from V and 2 bases from J, leaving 12 bases between. CDR1 and CDR2 (germline): LGHDT, YNNKEL (reference sequence). This CDR3 is built from 15 residues. In DNA, the CDR3 is TGTGCCAGCAGCCTGTCTAGCGACGGCAATCAGCCCCAGCATTTT. Protein: CASSLSSDGNQPQHF.

There are a few counts of this clone. The chain uses TRBV11-3 and TRBJ2-3; 8 nucleotides align to TRBD2. Germline V gene data show CDR1 as SGHNT and CDR2 as YENEEA. The CDR3 totals 14 residues. With 5 bases clipped from V and 4 bases from J, the junction kept 5 bases outside the gene matches. CDR3 DNA sequence: TGTGCCAGCAGCCCTGGGACTAGGGCAGATACGCAGTATTTT. This encodes CASSPGTRADTQYF.

This clone appeared a single time. V usage is TRBV19 and J usage is TRBJ2-2; no firm D call. Germline-derived CDR1 and CDR2 are LNHDA and SQIVND (reference sequence). Trimming shortened V by 3 bases and J by 8 bases, and 10 bases separated the two germline ends. This CDR3 region has 13 residues. The CDR3 loop reads CASSIRRVGELFF. Written as DNA, the CDR3 is TGTGCCAGTAGTATCCGACGGGTTGGGGAGCTGTTTTTT.

The V gene is TRBV4-1, the J gene TRBJ2-5; D possibly corresponds to TRBD1 (6 bases). CDR3 length: 16 residues. Deletions cut 2 bases from V and 3 bases from J, with 16 bases between. The germline gives CDR1 MGHRA, CDR2 YSYEKL. The CDR3 protein is CASSQFGQPEKETQYF. Written as DNA, the CDR3 is TGCGCCAGCAGCCAATTCGGACAGCCTGAGAAAGAGACCCAGTACTTC.

The rearrangement uses TRBV6-5 and TRBJ2-7; TRBD2 agrees at 12 bases. J gave up 6 bases and V 7 bases, and 10 bases lay outside the gene matches. The CDR3 is made up of 15 amino acids. The germline V gene encodes CDR1 MNHEY and CDR2 SVGAGI. CDR3 nucleotides: TGTGCCAGCATGGAGACTAGCGGGAGCCCTCGCGAGCAGTACTTC. Translating it yields CASMETSGSPREQYF.

The chain uses TRBV7-3 and TRBJ2-7, with D maybe TRBD1 (6 bases). Germline V gene sequence: CDR1 SGHTA, CDR2 FQGTGA. Between the trimmed V and J ends, which lost 3 bases and 6 bases, there was a span of 15 bases. This CDR3 spans 14 amino acids. The CDR3 sequence: CASSLNGQGFEQYF. The CDR3 DNA sequence: TGTGCCAGCAGCTTGAATGGTCAGGGGTTCGAGCAGTACTTC.

This chain links TRBV4-2 with TRBJ1-3, with TRBD1 matching 9 bases. CDR1 and CDR2 (germline): LGHNA, YNFKEQ. The V gene end was trimmed by 1 base and the J gene end by 3 bases; junction bases not matched to a gene: 4. The CDR3 contains 16 residues. For the CDR3, the DNA is TGTGCCAGCAGCCAAGGCGGGACAGGGCTTGGAAACACCATATATTTT. It is translated as CASSQGGTGLGNTIYF.

The table lists this clone with a count of one. The chain employs TRBV6-4 and TRBJ1-2; a possible D gene is TRBD1 (6 bases). The length of the CDR3 is 13 residues. The germline V gene has CDR1 MRHNA and CDR2 SNTAGT. V was clipped by 2 bases and J by 4 bases, with 8 bases between them. CDR3 in DNA: TGTGCCAGCAGTGACCGCAGGGGCTATGGCTACACCTTC. This encodes CASSDRRGYGYTF.

The CDR3 DNA reads TGTGCCAGCAGTTTTAGCGGGAGTAACTCCGAGCAGTACTTC. Translation: CASSFSGSNSEQYF. The chain joins TRBV11-3 to TRBJ2-7; 9 nucleotides line up with TRBD2. The CDR3 consists of 14 residues. V trimming: 6 bases; J trimming: 6 bases; junction bases outside the gene matches: 9. Germline V lookup: CDR1 SGHNT, CDR2 YENEEA.

The chain carries TRBV5-6 and TRBJ2-7; 8 bases are a match to TRBD1. V shed 4 bases, J shed 3 bases, and the junction held 9 bases outside the gene matches. This CDR3 has 15 amino acids. Germline-derived CDR1 and CDR2 are SGHDT and YYEEEE. CDR3 DNA sequence: TGTGCCAGCAGCCATCGCGTACAGGGGGGCTACGAGCAGTACTTC. Protein product: CASSHRVQGGYEQYF.

The rearrangement joins TRBV27 to TRBJ2-7; 7 bases line up with TRBD1. Unmatched junction bases numbered 2, after V lost 3 bases and J lost 3 bases. This CDR3 contains 13 residues. Germline-derived CDR1 and CDR2 are MNHEY and SMNVEV (reference sequence). The CDR3, as DNA: TGTGCCAGCAGTTTGGGACAGTTCTACGAGCAGTACTTC. It translates to CASSLGQFYEQYF.

This chain uses TRBV27 with TRBJ2-7, with TRBD2 identical over 13 bases. This CDR3 contains 16 residues. The V and J ends lost 3 bases and 2 bases, in that order; junction bases with no gene match: 4. Germline V CDR1 and CDR2: MNHEY, SMNVEV (reference sequence). The CDR3 DNA reads as TGTGCCAGCAGTTTCTTAACTAGCGGGAGGGCCTACGAGCAGTACTTC. Translation: CASSFLTSGRAYEQYF.

The rearrangement joins TRBV7-2 to TRBJ2-1; 7 bases fit TRBD2. V lost 0 bases to trimming and J lost 4 bases; unmatched junction nucleotides: 0. Germline CDR1 is SGHTA and CDR2 is FQGNSA. This CDR3 is 14 amino acids long. The CDR3 here is CASSLAGGYNEQFF. CDR3 nucleotide sequence: TGTGCCAGCAGCTTAGCGGGGGGGTACAATGAGCAGTTCTTC.

The V call is TRBV5-1, the J call TRBJ1-5; 9 bases fit TRBD1. The junction had 13 bases not matched to a gene; V was cut back by 4 bases and J by 2 bases. This CDR3 is 18 amino acids long. Germline V gene data show CDR1 as SGHRS and CDR2 as YFSETQ. The DNA of the CDR3 is TGCGCCAGCAGCCCCAGTCCCGGGACAGGGTTCGGCAATCAGCCCCAGCATTTT. It codes for CASSPSPGTGFGNQPQHF.

The chain carries TRBV9 and TRBJ1-1, with 7 bases matching TRBD1. Per germline, CDR1 SGDLS and CDR2 YYNGEE. The CDR3 is 15 amino acids. The J segment lost 4 bases and the V segment lost 4 bases, leaving 10 bases of the junction unmatched. The CDR3 DNA reads as TGTGCCAGCAGCCAGGTGAGAGGGGGCTTCACTGAAGCTTTCTTT. It specifies CASSQVRGGFTEAFF.

The CDR3 coding sequence is TGTGCCAGCTCACCACCGACCGGGACTAGCGGTAAGAGGGGAAATGAGCAGTTCTTC. Residues: CASSPPTGTSGKRGNEQFF. V gene TRBV18 combines with J gene TRBJ2-1; 11 bases map to TRBD2. Germline V gene data show CDR1 as KGHSH and CDR2 as LQKENI. V was clipped by 0 bases and J by 7 bases; unmatched bases: 14. This CDR3 is built from 19 residues.

In this sample, this clone turned up once. The chain couples TRBV6-5 to TRBJ1-2; no clear D. CDR1 is MNHEY, CDR2 SVGAGI, per germline. The length of the CDR3 is 13 residues. V was clipped by 2 bases and J by 1 base, with 5 bases between them. The CDR3 loop is CASSYRVNYGYTF. The CDR3 DNA is TGTGCCAGCAGTTACCGGGTTAACTATGGCTACACCTTC.

The chain joins TRBV6-2 or TRBV6-3 to TRBJ2-3, with D possibly matching TRBD2 (6 bases). Germline values: CDR1 MNHEY, CDR2 SVGEGT. V lost 0 bases to trimming and J lost 4 bases, with 8 bases between them. The CDR3 contains 14 residues. The CDR3 spells CASSYSGEADTQYF. CDR3 coding DNA: TGTGCCAGCAGTTACTCCGGGGAGGCAGATACGCAGTATTTT.